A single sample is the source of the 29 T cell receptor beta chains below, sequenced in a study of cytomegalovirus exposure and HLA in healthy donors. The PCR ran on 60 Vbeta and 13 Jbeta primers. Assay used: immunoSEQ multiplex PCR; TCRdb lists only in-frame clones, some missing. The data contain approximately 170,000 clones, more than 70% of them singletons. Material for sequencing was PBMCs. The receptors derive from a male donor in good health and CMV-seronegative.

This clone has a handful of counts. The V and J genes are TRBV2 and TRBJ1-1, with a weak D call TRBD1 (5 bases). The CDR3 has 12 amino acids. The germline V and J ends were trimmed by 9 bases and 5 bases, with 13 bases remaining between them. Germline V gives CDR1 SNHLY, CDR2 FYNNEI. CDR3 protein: CARSGIGTEAFF. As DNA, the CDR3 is TGTGCCAGGTCAGGGATCGGGACTGAAGCTTTCTTT.

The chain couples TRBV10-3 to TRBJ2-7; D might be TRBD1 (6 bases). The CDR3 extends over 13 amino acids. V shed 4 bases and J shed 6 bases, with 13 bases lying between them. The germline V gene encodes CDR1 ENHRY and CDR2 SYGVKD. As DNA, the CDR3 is TGTGCCATCAGTGCAGGGGCCCCCCGCGAGCAGTACTTC. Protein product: CAISAGAPREQYF.

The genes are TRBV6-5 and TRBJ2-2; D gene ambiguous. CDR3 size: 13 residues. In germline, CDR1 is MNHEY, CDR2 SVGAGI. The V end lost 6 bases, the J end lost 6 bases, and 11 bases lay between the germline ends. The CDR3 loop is CASSNTRAGELFF. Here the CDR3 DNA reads TGTGCCAGCAGCAACACTCGGGCCGGGGAGCTGTTTTTT.

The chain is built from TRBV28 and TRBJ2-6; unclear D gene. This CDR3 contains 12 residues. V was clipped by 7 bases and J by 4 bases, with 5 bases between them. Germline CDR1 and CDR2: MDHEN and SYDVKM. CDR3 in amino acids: CASNLGANVLTF. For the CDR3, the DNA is TGTGCCAGCAACCTAGGGGCCAACGTCCTGACTTTC.

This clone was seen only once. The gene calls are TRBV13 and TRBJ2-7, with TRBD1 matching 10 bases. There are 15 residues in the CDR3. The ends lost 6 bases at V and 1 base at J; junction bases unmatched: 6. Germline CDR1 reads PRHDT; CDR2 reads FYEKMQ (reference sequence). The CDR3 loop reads CASRGPGQGSYEQYF. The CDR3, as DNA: TGTGCCAGCAGGGGGCCGGGACAGGGGTCCTACGAGCAGTACTTC.

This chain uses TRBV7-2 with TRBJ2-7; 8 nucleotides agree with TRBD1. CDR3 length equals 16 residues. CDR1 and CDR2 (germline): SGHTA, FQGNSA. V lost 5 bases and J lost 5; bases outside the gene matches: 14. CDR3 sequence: CASSRLLGQGGHEQYF. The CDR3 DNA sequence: TGTGCCAGCAGCCGCCTACTAGGACAGGGCGGGCACGAGCAGTACTTC.

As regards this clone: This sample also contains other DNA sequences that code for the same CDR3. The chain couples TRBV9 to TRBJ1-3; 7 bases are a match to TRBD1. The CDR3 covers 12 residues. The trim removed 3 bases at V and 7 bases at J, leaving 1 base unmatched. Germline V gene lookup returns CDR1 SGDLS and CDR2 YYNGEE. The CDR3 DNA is TGTGCCAGCAGCGCACAGGGGAACACCATATATTTT. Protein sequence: CASSAQGNTIYF. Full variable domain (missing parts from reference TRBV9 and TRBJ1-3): DSGVTQTPKHLITATGQRVTLRCSPRSGDLSVYWYQQSLDQGLQFLIQYYNGEERAKGNILERFSAQQFPDLHSELNLSSLELGDSALYFCASSAQGNTIYFGEGSWLTVV.

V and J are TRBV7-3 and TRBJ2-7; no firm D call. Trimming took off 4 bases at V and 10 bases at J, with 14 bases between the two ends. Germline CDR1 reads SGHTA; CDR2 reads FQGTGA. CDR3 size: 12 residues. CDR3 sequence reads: CASSSLQRLQYF. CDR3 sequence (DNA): TGTGCCAGCAGCTCCCTCCAGCGCCTCCAGTACTTC.

CDR3 sequence reads: CASSYGQGLKYEQYF. The CDR3 DNA sequence: TGCGCCAGCAGCTACGGACAGGGGCTAAAGTACGAGCAGTACTTC. The chain employs TRBV5-1 and TRBJ2-7, with 9 bases matching TRBD1. The CDR3 totals 15 residues. CDR1 SGHRS and CDR2 YFSETQ come from the germline V gene. Trimming removed 3 bases from V and 4 bases from J; junction bases left unmatched: 8.

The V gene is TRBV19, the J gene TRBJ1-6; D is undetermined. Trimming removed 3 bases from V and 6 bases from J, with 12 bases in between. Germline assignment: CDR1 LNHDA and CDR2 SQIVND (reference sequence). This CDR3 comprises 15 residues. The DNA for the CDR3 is TGTGCCAGTAGTATTGCTGGCCCTCTTAATTCACCCCTCCACTTT. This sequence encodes CASSIAGPLNSPLHF. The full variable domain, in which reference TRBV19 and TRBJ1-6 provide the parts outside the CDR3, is DGGITQSPKYLFRKEGQNVTLSCEQNLNHDAMYWYRQDPGQGLRLIYYSQIVNDFQKGDIAEGYSVSREKKESFPLTVTSAQKNPTAFYLCASSIAGPLNSPLHFGNGTRLTVT.

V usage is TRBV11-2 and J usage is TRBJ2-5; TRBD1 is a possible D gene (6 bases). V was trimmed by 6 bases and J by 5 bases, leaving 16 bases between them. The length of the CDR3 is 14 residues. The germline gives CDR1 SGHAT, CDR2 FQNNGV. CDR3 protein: CASRPIGGRETQYF. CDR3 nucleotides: TGTGCCAGCAGACCAATAGGGGGACGGGAGACCCAGTACTTC.

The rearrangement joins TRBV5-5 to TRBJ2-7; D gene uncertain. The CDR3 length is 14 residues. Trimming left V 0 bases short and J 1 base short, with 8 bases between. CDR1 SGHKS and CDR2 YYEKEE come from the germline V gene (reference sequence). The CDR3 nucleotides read TGTGCCAGCAGCTTGGAATTCACTTCCTACGAGCAGTACTTC. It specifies CASSLEFTSYEQYF.

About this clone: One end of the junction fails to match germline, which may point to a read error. CDR3 in DNA: TGTGCCAGCAGTGCGCACAGGTTCTCCTTTAATTCACCCCTCCACTTT. This translates into CASSAHRFSFNSPLHF. V gene TRBV2 combines with J gene TRBJ1-6, with D possibly matching TRBD1 (5 bases). The CDR3 loop spans 16 amino acids. Germline loops: CDR1 SNHLY, CDR2 FYNNEI.

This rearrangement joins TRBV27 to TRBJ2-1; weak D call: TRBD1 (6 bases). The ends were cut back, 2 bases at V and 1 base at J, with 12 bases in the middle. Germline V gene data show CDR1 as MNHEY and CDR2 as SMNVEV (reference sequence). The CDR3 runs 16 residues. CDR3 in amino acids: CASSLAGEVSYNEQFF. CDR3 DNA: TGTGCCAGCAGTTTAGCAGGGGAAGTATCCTACAATGAGCAGTTCTTC.

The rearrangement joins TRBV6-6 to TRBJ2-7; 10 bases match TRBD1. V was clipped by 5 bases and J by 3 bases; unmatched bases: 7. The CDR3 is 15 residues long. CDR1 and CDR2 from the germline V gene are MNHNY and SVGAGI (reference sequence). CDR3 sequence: CASSDPGQGHYEQYF. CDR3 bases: TGTGCCAGCAGTGATCCGGGACAGGGGCACTACGAGCAGTACTTC.

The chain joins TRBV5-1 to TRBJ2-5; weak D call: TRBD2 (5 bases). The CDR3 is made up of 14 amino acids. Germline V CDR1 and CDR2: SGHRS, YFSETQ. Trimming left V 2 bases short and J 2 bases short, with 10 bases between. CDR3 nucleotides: TGCGCCAGCAGCTTCGGGAATGGACAAGAGACCCAGTACTTC. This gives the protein CASSFGNGQETQYF.

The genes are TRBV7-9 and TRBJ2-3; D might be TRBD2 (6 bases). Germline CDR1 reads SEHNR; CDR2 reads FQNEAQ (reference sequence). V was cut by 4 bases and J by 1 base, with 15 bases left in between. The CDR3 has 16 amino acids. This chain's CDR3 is CASSSEWREGTDTQYF. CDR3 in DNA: TGTGCCAGCAGCTCCGAATGGAGGGAGGGCACAGATACGCAGTATTTT.

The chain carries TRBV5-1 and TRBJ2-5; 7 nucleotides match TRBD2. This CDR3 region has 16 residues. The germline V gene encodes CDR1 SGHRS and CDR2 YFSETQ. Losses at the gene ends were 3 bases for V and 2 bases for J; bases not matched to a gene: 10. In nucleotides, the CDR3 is TGCGCCAGCAGCTCGATACCGGGACTAAAGCAAGAGACCCAGTACTTC. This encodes CASSSIPGLKQETQYF.

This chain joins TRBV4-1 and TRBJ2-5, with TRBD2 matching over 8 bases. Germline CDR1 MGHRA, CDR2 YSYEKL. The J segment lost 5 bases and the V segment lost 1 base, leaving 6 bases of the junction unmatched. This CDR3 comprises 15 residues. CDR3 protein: CASSQGPAGVETQYF. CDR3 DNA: TGCGCCAGCAGCCAAGGGCCAGCGGGGGTGGAGACCCAGTACTTC.

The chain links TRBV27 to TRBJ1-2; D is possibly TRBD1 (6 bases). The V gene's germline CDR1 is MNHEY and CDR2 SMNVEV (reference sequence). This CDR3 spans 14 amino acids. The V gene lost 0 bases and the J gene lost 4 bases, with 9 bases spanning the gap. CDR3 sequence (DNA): TGTGCCAGCAGTTTATCCGGGACATCCTATGGCTACACCTTC. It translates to CASSLSGTSYGYTF.

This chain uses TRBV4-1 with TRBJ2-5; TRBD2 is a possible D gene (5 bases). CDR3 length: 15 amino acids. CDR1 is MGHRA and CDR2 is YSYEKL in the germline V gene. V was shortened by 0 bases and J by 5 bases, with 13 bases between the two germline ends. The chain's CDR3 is CASSQDPRGLETQYF. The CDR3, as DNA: TGCGCCAGCAGCCAAGATCCCCGGGGATTGGAGACCCAGTACTTC.

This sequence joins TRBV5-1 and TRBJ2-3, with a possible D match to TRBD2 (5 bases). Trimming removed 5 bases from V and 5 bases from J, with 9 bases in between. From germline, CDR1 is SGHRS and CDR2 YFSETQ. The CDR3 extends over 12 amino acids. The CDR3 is CASRRELDTQYF. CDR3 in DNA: TGCGCCAGCAGGAGGGAATTAGATACGCAGTATTTT.

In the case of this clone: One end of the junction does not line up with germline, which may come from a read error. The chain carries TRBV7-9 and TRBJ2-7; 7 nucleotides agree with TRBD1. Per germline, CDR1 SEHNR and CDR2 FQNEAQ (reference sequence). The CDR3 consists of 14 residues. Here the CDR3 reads CSSLDQGVDYEQYF. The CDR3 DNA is TGTTCCAGCTTGGATCAGGGGGTTGACTACGAGCAGTACTTC.

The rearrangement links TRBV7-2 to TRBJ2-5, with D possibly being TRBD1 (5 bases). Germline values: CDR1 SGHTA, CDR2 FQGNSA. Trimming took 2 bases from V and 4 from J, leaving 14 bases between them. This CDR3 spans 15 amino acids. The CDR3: CASSLNPGIRETQYF. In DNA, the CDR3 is TGTGCCAGCAGCTTAAACCCAGGGATAAGAGAGACCCAGTACTTC. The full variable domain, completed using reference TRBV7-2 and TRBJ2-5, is GAGVSQSPSNKVTEKGKDVELRCDPISGHTALYWYRQSLGQGLEFLIYFQGNSAPDKSGLPSDRFSAERTGGSVSTLTIQRTQQEDSAVYLCASSLNPGIRETQYFGPGTRLLVL.

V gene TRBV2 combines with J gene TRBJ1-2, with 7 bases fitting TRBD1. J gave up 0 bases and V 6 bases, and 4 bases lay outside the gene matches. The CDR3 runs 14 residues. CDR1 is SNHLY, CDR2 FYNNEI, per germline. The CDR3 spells CASSDRAANYGYTF. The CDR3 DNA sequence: TGTGCCAGCAGCGACAGGGCCGCTAACTATGGCTACACCTTC.

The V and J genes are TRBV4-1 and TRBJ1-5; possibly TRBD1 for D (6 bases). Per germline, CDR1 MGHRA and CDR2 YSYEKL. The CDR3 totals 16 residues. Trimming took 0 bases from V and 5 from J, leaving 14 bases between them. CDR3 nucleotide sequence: TGCGCCAGCAGCCAAGATCCGACAGGCGGATATCAGCCCCAGCATTTT. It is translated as CASSQDPTGGYQPQHF.

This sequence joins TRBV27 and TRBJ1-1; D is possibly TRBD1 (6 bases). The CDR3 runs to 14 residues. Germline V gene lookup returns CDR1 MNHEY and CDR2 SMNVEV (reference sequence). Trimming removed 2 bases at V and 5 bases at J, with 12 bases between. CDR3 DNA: TGTGCCAGCAGTTTAGGAACAGGGAAGACTGAAGCTTTCTTT. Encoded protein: CASSLGTGKTEAFF.

The CDR3 is CAIKAGPNSNQPQHF. The DNA for the CDR3 is TGTGCCATCAAAGCAGGTCCAAATAGCAATCAGCCCCAGCATTTT. This chain connects TRBV10-3 to TRBJ1-5; the D is unclear. CDR1 is ENHRY, CDR2 SYGVKD, per germline. The CDR3 is 15 residues long. Trimming left V 7 bases short and J 0 bases short, with 13 bases between.

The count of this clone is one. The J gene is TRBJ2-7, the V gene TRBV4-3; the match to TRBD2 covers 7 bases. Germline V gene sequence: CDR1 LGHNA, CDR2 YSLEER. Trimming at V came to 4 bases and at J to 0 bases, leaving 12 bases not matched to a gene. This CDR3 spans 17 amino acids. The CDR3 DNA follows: TGCGCCAGCAGCCCAAGAAGAACAAGCGGGGTCTCCTACGAGCAGTACTTC. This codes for CASSPRRTSGVSYEQYF.